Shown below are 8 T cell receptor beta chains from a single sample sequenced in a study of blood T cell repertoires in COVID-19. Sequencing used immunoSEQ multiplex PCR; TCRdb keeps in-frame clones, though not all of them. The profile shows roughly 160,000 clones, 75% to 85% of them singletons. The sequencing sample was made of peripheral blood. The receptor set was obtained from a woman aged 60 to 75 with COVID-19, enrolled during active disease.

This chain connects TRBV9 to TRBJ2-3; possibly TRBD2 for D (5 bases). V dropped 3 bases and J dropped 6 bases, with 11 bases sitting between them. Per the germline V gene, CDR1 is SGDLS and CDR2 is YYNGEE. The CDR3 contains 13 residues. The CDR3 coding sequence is TGTGCCAGCAGCGCGGCCCGAGGGGATACGCAGTATTTT. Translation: CASSAARGDTQYF.

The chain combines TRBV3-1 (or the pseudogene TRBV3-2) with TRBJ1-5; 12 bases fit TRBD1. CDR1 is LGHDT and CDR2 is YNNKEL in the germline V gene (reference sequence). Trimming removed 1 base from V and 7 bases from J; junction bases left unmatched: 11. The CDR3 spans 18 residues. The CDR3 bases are TGTGCCAGCAGCCAAGTTCGAATGGGGACAGGGGGCAGCCAGCCCCAGCATTTT. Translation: CASSQVRMGTGGSQPQHF.

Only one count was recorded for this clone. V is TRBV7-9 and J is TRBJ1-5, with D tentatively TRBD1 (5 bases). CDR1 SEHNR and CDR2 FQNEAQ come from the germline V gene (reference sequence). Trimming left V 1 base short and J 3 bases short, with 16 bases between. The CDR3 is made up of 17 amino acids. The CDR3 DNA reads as TGTGCCAGCAGCTTAGGTCGGGACTCCGTTCCCAATCAGCCCCAGCATTTT. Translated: CASSLGRDSVPNQPQHF. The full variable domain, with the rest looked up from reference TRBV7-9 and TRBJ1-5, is DTGVSQNPRHKITKRGQNVTFRCDPISEHNRLYWYRQTLGQGPEFLTYFQNEAQLEKSRLLSDRFSAERPKGSFSTLEIQRTEQGDSAMYLCASSLGRDSVPNQPQHFGDGTRLSIL.

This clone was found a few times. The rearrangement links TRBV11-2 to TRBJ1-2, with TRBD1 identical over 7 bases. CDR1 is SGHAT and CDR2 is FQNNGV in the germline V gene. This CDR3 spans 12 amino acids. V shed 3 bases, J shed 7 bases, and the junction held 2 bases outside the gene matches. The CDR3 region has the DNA TGTGCCAGCAGCTTTGGACAGGTTGGCTACACCTTC. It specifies CASSFGQVGYTF.

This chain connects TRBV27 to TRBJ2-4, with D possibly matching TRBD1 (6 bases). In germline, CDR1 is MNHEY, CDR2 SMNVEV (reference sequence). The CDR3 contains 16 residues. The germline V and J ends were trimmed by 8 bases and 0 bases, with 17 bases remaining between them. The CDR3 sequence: CASATPGHLAKNIQYF. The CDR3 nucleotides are TGTGCCAGCGCCACCCCGGGACACCTAGCCAAAAACATTCAGTACTTC.

For the CDR3, the DNA is TGTGCCAGTAGTTTAAGAGGTCAGCCCCAGCATTTT. Translation gives CASSLRGQPQHF. This chain connects TRBV19 to TRBJ1-5, with no clear D. V lost 5 bases and J lost 6, with 8 bases in between. Looked up from germline, CDR1 is LNHDA and CDR2 is SQIVND (reference sequence). The CDR3 is made up of 12 amino acids.

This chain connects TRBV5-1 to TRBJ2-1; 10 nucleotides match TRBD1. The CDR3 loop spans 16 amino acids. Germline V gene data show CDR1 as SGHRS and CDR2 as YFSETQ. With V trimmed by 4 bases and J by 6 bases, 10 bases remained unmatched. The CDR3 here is CASSAGGGQGSNEQFF. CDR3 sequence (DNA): TGCGCCAGCAGCGCAGGCGGGGGACAGGGGTCCAATGAGCAGTTCTTC.

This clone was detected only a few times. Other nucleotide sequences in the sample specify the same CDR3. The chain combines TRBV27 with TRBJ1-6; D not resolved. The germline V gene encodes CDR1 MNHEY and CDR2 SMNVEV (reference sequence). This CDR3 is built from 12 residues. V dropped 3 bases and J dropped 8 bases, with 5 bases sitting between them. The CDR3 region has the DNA TGTGCCAGCAGTTTCCCGGATTCACCCCTCCACTTT. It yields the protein CASSFPDSPLHF.